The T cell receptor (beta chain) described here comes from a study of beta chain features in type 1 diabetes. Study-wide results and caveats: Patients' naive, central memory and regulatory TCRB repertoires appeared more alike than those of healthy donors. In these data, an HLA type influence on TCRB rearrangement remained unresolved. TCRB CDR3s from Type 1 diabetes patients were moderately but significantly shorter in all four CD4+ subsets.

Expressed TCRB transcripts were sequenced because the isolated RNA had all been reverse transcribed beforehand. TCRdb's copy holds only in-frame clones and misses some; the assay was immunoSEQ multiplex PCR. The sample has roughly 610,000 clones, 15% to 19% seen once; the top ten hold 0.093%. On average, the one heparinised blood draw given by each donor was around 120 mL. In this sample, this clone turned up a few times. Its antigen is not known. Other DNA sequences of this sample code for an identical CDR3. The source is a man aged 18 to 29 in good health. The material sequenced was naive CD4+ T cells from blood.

The CDR3 bases are TGTGCCAGTAGTATAGAAGGGCCCTACGAGCAGTACTTC. This gives the protein CASSIEGPYEQYF. The chain employs TRBV19 and TRBJ2-7; D is uncertain. The CDR3 consists of 13 residues. Trimming took off 0 bases at V and 2 bases at J, with 5 bases between the two ends. Germline-derived CDR1 and CDR2 are LNHDA and SQIVND (reference sequence).